This T cell receptor (beta chain) stems from a study of cytomegalovirus exposure and HLA in healthy donors. Unmatched junction bases numbered 6, after V lost 4 bases and J lost 0 bases. Germline values: CDR1 LGHNA, CDR2 YNFKEQ. The CDR3 is 17 residues long. Healthy donors of bone marrow made up the group. Of note for this clone: Antigen: not known.

Study-level points and caveats: Most subjects had HLA-A and HLA-B alleles reportedly predicted accurately by TCR beta sequences. Later analysis identified several of the most significant clusters that appeared linked to common viral pathogens.

Primers for the PCR totalled 60 Vbeta and 13 Jbeta. Profiled with immunoSEQ multiplex PCR; TCRdb holds only in-frame clones, not every one. The top ten clones hold roughly 3.5% of a sample with 95,000 to 150,000 clones, around three quarters of them seen once. This chain connects TRBV4-2 to TRBJ2-1, with 10 bases lining up with TRBD2. This clonotype was sampled from a human donor in good health. Material: PBMCs. The CDR3 region has the DNA TGTGCCAGCAGCCCCCGGACTAGCGGCCCCTCCTACAATGAGCAGTTCTTC. As protein: CASSPRTSGPSYNEQFF.